This TCR beta chain was captured by sequencing in a study of tumor and adjacent non-tumor tissue in lung cancer (dated by TCRdb to 2017 to 2018). Notes on the research overall: The cohort included about a dozen adenocarcinoma, a couple of squamous cell carcinoma and 1 small cell lung cancer patients. For each patient, one tumor sample and one normal lung sample were taken, giving about 29 paired specimens that underwent TCRbeta CDR3 sequencing. A total of roughly 130,000,000 productive TCRbeta reads were generated by sequencing, corresponding to an average of around 4 million reads per sample. The study compared bulk TCRbeta repertoires from lung tumor tissue and matched distant non-tumor lung tissue of roughly 14 lung cancer patients. Among the approximately 15 patients, ages ranged from roughly 30 to 85 years, about 10 were men and 5 were women, and disease was TNM stage I to III.

In the case of this clonotype: Its recognized antigen is unknown. Base quality data are lacking; no much larger clone is found one base away.

The paper's findings and limits, for the study overall: TCR diversity was significantly higher in younger patients, and higher tumor TCR diversity was associated with shorter overall and disease-free survival. The sequencing platform is not named in the methods, and unique molecular identifiers are not mentioned. Only roughly 14 patients were included in the cohort, and the need for larger samples and more detailed clinical data was noted by the authors. The top 100 clones accounted for a significantly larger cumulative portion of the repertoire in normal lung than in tumor tissue. Significantly higher TCR diversity (inverse Simpson) was observed in tumor tissue than in normal lung tissue (roughly 390 vs 170, P = 0.0075, Mann-Whitney U test). Because peripheral blood was not sequenced, blood TCRbeta repertoires in the lung cancer patients of the study were not examined.

RNA was isolated from bulk unsorted tissue, and RNA quality was assessed with a NanoDrop ND-1000 and an Agilent 2100. Donors were newly diagnosed lung cancer patients admitted for thoracic surgery in China between August and November 2014, without prior chemotherapy. Patients with previous radiotherapy or chemotherapy, or with another concurrent cancer, were excluded from the study. Pieces of surgical tissue measuring about 1-2.1 cm3 were kept in RNAlater solution and held at -80 degrees C until needed. Receptors were amplified or captured by multiplex PCR. Sequenced using an Illumina HiSeq 2500. TCRbeta libraries were constructed through three rounds of nested PCR with primers (Table S4) according to protocols modified from ARM-PCR. Before sequencing, PCR products of 200-500 bp were excised from the gel and purified with the QIAquick gel extraction kit. The source study handled its data this way. Reads were cleaned with Trimmomatic, merged with FLASH into complete CDR3 sequences, and assigned to V(D)J germline segments with MiTCR. VDJtools was used to compute clonal diversity as the inverse Simpson's index. In-frame sequences lacking a premature stop codon were counted as productive reads. The public sequencing data were trimmed at Q25 with fastp and processed into clonotypes with MiXCR by TCRdb, which kept only in-frame beta chains. Each entry is one CDR3 protein sequence, shown with its most common DNA and genes. TCRdb assigned the V and J calls; the authors' analysis was not used. The sample records 110,000 or so distinct CDR3 sequences, 75% of which are singletons. Together, the top ten hold about 40% of the sample.

This sequence was found in a woman in her sixties with non-small cell lung cancer. Sequencing was done on a sample of lung tumor tissue.

Here is the DNA: TGTGCCAGCAGTCAGGGACTAACGGGAGTCCGGCAGTTCTTC. It encodes CASSQGLTGVRQFF. The chain uses TRBV3-1 and TRBJ2-1; TRBD2 matches 7 bases in the middle. From a lookup of the germline V gene (reference sequence), CDR1 and CDR2 are LGHDT and YNNKEL. For this chain, trimming is 6 bases at the V end and 12 bases at the J end, and the number of junction bases without a gene match is 14. Taken from cysteine to phenylalanine, the CDR3 has 14 residues. Solely the CDR3 DNA is kept, with 42 bases framed from the first base.